This T cell receptor beta chain appears in the sequencing data of a study of shared clonotypes between healthy human individuals. Study-level results: Among donors, clonotype sharing was expected to be affected by sequencing depth.

Amplification in unsorted PBMC replicate PCRs started from approximately 300 ng DNA, which equals roughly 27,000 T cell genomes. The method was immunoSEQ multiplex PCR; TCRdb's version includes in-frame clones alone and lacks a portion of them. The sample lists some 490,000 clones, 81% occurring once. Donors included only healthy HIV-negative adults lacking recent acute infections or vaccinations. Turning to this clone: No antigen is known for it.

The sequencing sample was made of PBMCs. The receptor was derived from a woman in her forties in good health. Some clones in this sample may be carry-over from other donors' samples.

CDR3 nucleotide sequence: TGTGCCAGCAGCCGCACTAGCGCGGACTACGAGCAGTACTTC. Translation: CASSRTSADYEQYF. The J gene is TRBJ2-7, the V gene TRBV7-2; 7 bases are a match to TRBD2. Germline CDR1 and CDR2: SGHTA and FQGNSA. V lost 5 bases to trimming and J lost 3 bases; unmatched junction nucleotides: 7. CDR3 length: 14 amino acids.